The clone carrying this TCR beta chain was counted a few times. No antigen is known for it. Only in-frame clones appear in the TCRdb table, and some are missing; sequencing was by immunoSEQ multiplex PCR. This sample yields fewer than 85,000 clones, of which more than 75% are seen a single time; less than 0.9% belongs to the top ten. Trimming took off 9 bases at V and 0 bases at J, with 17 bases between the two ends. CDR3 length: 15 amino acids. Germline-derived CDR1 and CDR2 are MNHEY and SVGAGI. This specimen comes from a study of radiotherapy plus CTLA-4 blockade in lung cancer. Points from the study as a whole: TCR clones of tumor origin grew in blood after radiotherapy plus ipilimumab.

This specimen consisted of peripheral blood, obtained from a patient treated with radiotherapy plus ipilimumab. The TCR was taken from a human donor with non-small cell lung cancer who had stable disease on radiotherapy plus ipilimumab. The chain has TRBV6-5 and TRBJ1-1; D not resolved. For the CDR3, the DNA is TGTGCCAGTGGTACTTACTCCCTTATGAACACTGAAGCTTTCTTT. This sequence encodes CASGTYSLMNTEAFF.